These 9 T cell receptor beta chains share one sample of origin, sequenced in a study of response to subunit inactivated influenza vaccine. TCRdb recomputed calls from the RT-PCR reads with MiXCR, one row per CDR3 protein. Of about 650,000 distinct CDR3 sequences in the sample, around 16% were seen once. Here the sequenced sample was PBMCs from blood, taken roughly 12 days after vaccination. All receptors derive from a man over 45 who received an inactivated influenza vaccine.

This clonotype was observed a few times. V gene TRBV27 combines with J gene TRBJ2-7; 9 bases fit TRBD1. The trim removed 3 bases at V and 5 bases at J, leaving 5 bases unmatched. Per the germline V gene, CDR1 is MNHEY and CDR2 is SMNVEV (reference sequence). The CDR3 spans 14 residues. In DNA, the CDR3 is TGTGCCAGCAGTTTTGCGGGACAGGGAAACGAGCAGTACTTC. Translating it yields CASSFAGQGNEQYF.

This clonotype came up many times. J is TRBJ2-6 and V is TRBV2; no clear D. Germline CDR1 is SNHLY and CDR2 is FYNNEI. V was shortened by 3 bases and J by 2 bases, with 8 bases between the two germline ends. This CDR3 region has 15 residues. The CDR3 DNA reads as TGTGCCAGCAGTGACGATTTTACTGGGGCCAACGTCCTGACTTTC. Protein: CASSDDFTGANVLTF.

This chain connects TRBV20-1 to TRBJ2-7, with D possibly TRBD1 on 6 matching bases. The germline gives CDR1 DFQATT, CDR2 SNEGSKA (reference sequence). V lost 0 bases and J lost 4, with 19 bases in between. The CDR3 length is 16 residues. The CDR3 coding sequence is TGCAGTGCTAGAGACCTAGGGACATCCGAACCTTACGAGCAGTACTTC. Its translation: CSARDLGTSEPYEQYF.

The CDR3: CATSRDRVAKNIQYF. The CDR3 DNA follows: TGTGCCACCAGCAGAGATCGGGTGGCCAAAAACATTCAGTACTTC. The chain joins TRBV15 to TRBJ2-4, with no clear D. The CDR3 loop spans 15 amino acids. The V end was cut by 0 bases, the J end by 1 base, with 7 bases between. Germline CDR1 is LNHNV and CDR2 is YYDKDF (reference sequence).

In its sample, this clonotype was seen many times. This chain uses TRBV5-1 with TRBJ2-7; maybe TRBD1 (5 bases). The CDR3 runs to 14 residues. V gave up 7 bases and J gave up 5 bases, with 19 bases separating them. Germline CDR1 SGHRS, CDR2 YFSETQ. CDR3: CASGTTDLSNEQYF. As DNA, the CDR3 is TGCGCCAGCGGTACGACAGACCTCTCAAACGAGCAGTACTTC.

This clonotype was found a few times. The CDR3 DNA follows: TGTGCCAGCAGTGAAAAAAATTATTCCCAGAGGCAGGAGCAGTACTTC. Translation gives CASSEKNYSQRQEQYF. The rearrangement joins TRBV25-1 to TRBJ2-7; D is ambiguous. The CDR3 totals 16 residues. The germline V gene has CDR1 MGHDK and CDR2 SYGVNS. V lost 2 bases, J lost 7 bases, and 21 bases lay in between.

This clonotype was detected a few times. The chain recombines TRBV7-2 with TRBJ2-3; the D gene is possibly TRBD2 (5 bases). The CDR3 totals 15 residues. From germline, CDR1 is SGHTA and CDR2 FQGNSA. Between the trimmed V and J ends, which lost 3 bases and 7 bases, there was a span of 17 bases. For the CDR3, the DNA is TGTGCCAGCAGCTTGGCGGAAGGCCCCGGGAATACGCAGTATTTT. Encoded protein: CASSLAEGPGNTQYF.

Comments on this clonotype: Germline is not matched at one junction end, which may reflect a read error. V is TRBV20-1 and J is TRBJ2-1; 8 bases fit TRBD2. CDR1 is DFQATT, CDR2 SNEGSKA, per germline (reference sequence). The CDR3 is made up of 12 amino acids. CDR3 nucleotide sequence: TGCAGCGCTAGCGGGTTCTACAATGAGCAGTTCTTC. It yields the protein CSASGFYNEQFF.

This clonotype appeared a few times. V is TRBV7-6 and J is TRBJ1-3, with 7 bases lining up with TRBD1. CDR3 length: 15 residues. The germline V gene has CDR1 SGHVS and CDR2 FNYEAQ. Losses at the gene ends were 5 bases for V and 0 bases for J; bases not matched to a gene: 4. This CDR3 is CASSGTGVSGNTIYF. CDR3 nucleotides: TGTGCCAGCAGCGGTACAGGGGTCTCTGGAAACACCATATATTTT.